This T cell receptor beta chain was sequenced for a study of blood T cells in healthy people across ages. General study points: Unknown CMV status may confound age-related changes in expanded clones. Naive T cell percentage strongly correlated with TCR beta diversity.

A sample-barcoded 5' primer and a J-beta primer mix were used in a second PCR of roughly 6 to 11 cycles. MiXCR was run by TCRdb on the 5' RACE reads, yielding one entry per CDR3 protein. The sample includes 1.5 million to 2 million distinct CDR3 sequences, roughly 30% seen only once; the top ten take less than 9.5%. On this clonotype: Its antigen is unidentified.

Sample: blood. This clonotype was obtained from a woman between 25 and 40 years old in good health.

CDR3 in DNA: TGTGCCAGCAGTTTCCGGGACAGGCCCCTACTAGCCAAAAACATTCAGTTCTTC. The encoded protein is CASSFRDRPLLAKNIQFF. The chain has TRBV12-3 or TRBV12-4 and TRBJ2-4, with TRBD1 matching 8 bases. The better agreement between TRBJ2-1 and the DNA end casts doubt on the J call. The CDR3 runs to 18 residues.